This T cell receptor beta chain was sequenced in a study of CD8 T cell repertoires and HIV-1 epitope variants. Germline V gene sequence: CDR1 SGHRS, CDR2 YFSETQ. V shed 0 bases and J shed 0 bases, with 5 bases lying between them. The CDR3 covers 14 residues. Findings and caveats of the study: Fewer than ten TCR beta clonotypes were antigen-specific, roughly six apparently recognizing autologous or escape variants.

For this clone: Its antigen is unknown.

The repertoire was sequenced with immunoSEQ multiplex PCR; TCRdb's copy has only in-frame clones and lacks some. The data show 4,500 to 6,000 clones, 68% seen once. This chain connects TRBV5-1 to TRBJ2-3, with no clear D. Sequencing used cultured CD8+ T cells derived from PBMCs. The receptor was derived from a male donor with HIV. The CDR3 loop reads CASSLVSSTDTQYF. The CDR3 DNA reads as TGCGCCAGCAGCTTGGTGTCTAGCACAGATACGCAGTATTTT.